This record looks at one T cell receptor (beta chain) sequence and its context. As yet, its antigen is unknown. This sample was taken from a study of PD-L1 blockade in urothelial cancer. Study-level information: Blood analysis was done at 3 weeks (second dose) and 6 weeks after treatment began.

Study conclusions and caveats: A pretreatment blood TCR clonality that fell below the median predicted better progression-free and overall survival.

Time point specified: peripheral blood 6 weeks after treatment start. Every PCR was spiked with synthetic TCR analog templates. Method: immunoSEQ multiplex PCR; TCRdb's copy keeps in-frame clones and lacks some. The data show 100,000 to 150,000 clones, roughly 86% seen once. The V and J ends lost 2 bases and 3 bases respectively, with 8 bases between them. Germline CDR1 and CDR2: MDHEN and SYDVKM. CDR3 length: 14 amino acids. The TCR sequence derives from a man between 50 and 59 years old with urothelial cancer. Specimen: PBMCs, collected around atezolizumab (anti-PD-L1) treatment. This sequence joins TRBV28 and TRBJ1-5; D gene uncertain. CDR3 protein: CASSLNQINQPQHF. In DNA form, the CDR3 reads TGTGCCAGCAGTTTAAACCAGATCAATCAGCCCCAGCATTTT. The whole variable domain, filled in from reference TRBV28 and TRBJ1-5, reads DVKVTQSSRYLVKRTGEKVFLECVQDMDHENMFWYRQDPGLGLRLIYFSYDVKMKEKGDIPEGYSVSREKKERFSLILESASTNQTSMYLCASSLNQINQPQHFGDGTRLSIL.